This T cell receptor beta chain was captured in a study of blood T cells in healthy people across ages. Study results and limitations: Nothing was known about donor CMV status, and this possibly confounded expanded clonotype changes.

This clonotype has more than one count but fewer than ten. Its cognate antigen is unknown. Through a sample-barcoded 5' primer and a J-beta primer mix, a second PCR was run for roughly 7 to 12 cycles. TCRdb passed the 5' RACE reads through MiXCR, listing each CDR3 protein once. The sample includes approximately 900,000 distinct CDR3 sequences, around 29% of them seen just once. The same specimen was also included in a second study, on T cells of mothers and their children. That investigation notes: Each child gave a few million TCR beta CDR3 reads (each mother, over 9.5 million). Related mother-child pairs shared slightly more overlap than unrelated pairs, but the difference was non-significant.

The sequenced sample was blood. The sequence was collected from a woman between 40 and 50 years old in good health.

The CDR3 is CASSIHPLEEQFF. The CDR3, as DNA: TGTGCCAGTAGTATCCACCCCTTAGAGGAGCAGTTCTTC. The V call is TRBV19, the J call TRBJ2-1; D call uncertain. Germline lookup yields CDR1 LNHDA and CDR2 SQIVND (reference sequence). The CDR3 runs to 13 residues. V was trimmed by 3 bases and J by 10 bases, leaving 13 bases between them.